This TCR beta chain was identified in a study of molecular identifiers for immune sequencing clone quantification. TCRdb redid the calling of the PCR reads with MiXCR, one entry per CDR3 protein. The data hold a few hundred thousand distinct CDR3 sequences, with around 23% observed a single time. The germline V gene has CDR1 MNHEY and CDR2 SMNVEV (reference sequence). The CDR3 loop spans 15 amino acids. A word on this clonotype: The junction shows a germline mismatch at one end, possibly a read error.

Source material: naive CD8+ T cells from blood, with Jurkat cell RNA spiked in. Specified subset: FACS-sorted CD8+CD4-CCR7+CD45RA+ naive T cells. This TCR was sampled from a human donor in good health. Some libraries in this study had Jurkat cell RNA spiked in. The rearrangement uses TRBV27 and TRBJ2-3; D not certain. The CDR3 region has the DNA TGTGCCAGCAGTACGTCAGGAGTTCAGGCAGATACGCTGTATTTT. Protein sequence: CASSTSGVQADTLYF.